These 31 T cell receptor beta chains share one sample of origin, sequenced in a study of T cells expressing NK-cell markers. Each CDR3 protein gets one entry in TCRdb, which reprocessed the 5' RACE reads and gives no DNA. Seen in this sample are approximately 420,000 distinct CDR3 sequences; the ten most common clones hold about 11%. Specimen: blood T cells: a sorted CD56 or NKG2C T cell subset, CD4+ or CD8+ T cells, or bulk PBMC T cells (not recorded which). Receptors were obtained from a woman in her forties or fifties in good health.

This chain joins TRBV20-1 and TRBJ2-2; TCRdb's D gene call, TRBD2, goes unchecked for lack of DNA. CDR1 and CDR2 from the germline V gene are DFQATT and SNEGSKA (reference sequence). The CDR3 runs to 16 residues. This chain's CDR3 is CSARGISGFGTGELFF.

The chain links TRBV6-5 to TRBJ2-1. The CDR3 runs to 16 residues. CDR1 and CDR2 (germline): MNHEY, SVGAGI. The CDR3 protein is CASSYSRTTLRNEQFF.

The genes are TRBV24-1 and TRBJ2-1; the D gene TCRdb calls, TRBD2, cannot be checked with no DNA. The CDR3 covers 16 residues. Germline V lookup: CDR1 KGHDR, CDR2 SFDVKD. The CDR3 loop is CATSDLAGGGYNEQFF.

The J gene is TRBJ1-1, the V gene TRBV6-2 or TRBV6-3; TCRdb selects TRBD1, and the lack of DNA leaves this call unchecked. Germline assignment: CDR1 MNHEY and CDR2 SVGEGT. The CDR3 covers 14 residues. The CDR3 reads CASSRQTSRTEAFF.

The rearrangement joins TRBV9 to TRBJ2-1; there is no DNA to check the TCRdb D call of TRBD2. CDR1 and CDR2 from the germline V gene are SGDLS and YYNGEE. There are 15 residues in the CDR3. The CDR3 here is CASSATSGSYNEQFF.

The chain links TRBV20-1 to TRBJ1-5; TCRdb's D call of TRBD1 is untestable without DNA. The CDR3 runs 15 residues. From germline, CDR1 is DFQATT and CDR2 SNEGSKA (reference sequence). The CDR3 loop reads CSARFGGLLGQPQHF.

V gene TRBV5-1 combines with J gene TRBJ1-1. This CDR3 spans 13 amino acids. Germline V gene sequence: CDR1 SGHRS, CDR2 YFSETQ. CDR3 sequence: CASWTATHTEAFF.

This chain connects TRBV5-1 to TRBJ1-4; TCRdb selects TRBD1, and the lack of DNA leaves this call unchecked. The CDR3 has 17 residues. The germline V gene has CDR1 SGHRS and CDR2 YFSETQ. CDR3 region: CASSLGTGVATNEKLFF.

The chain employs TRBV6-5 and TRBJ1-6; TCRdb reports TRBD1, a call that lacks DNA to check it against. Per germline, CDR1 MNHEY and CDR2 SVGAGI. CDR3 size: 14 residues. This CDR3 reads CASSYRTENSPLHF.

The J gene is TRBJ1-2, the V gene TRBV15. The CDR3 is made up of 14 amino acids. The germline V gene encodes CDR1 LNHNV and CDR2 YYDKDF (reference sequence). CDR3 residues: CATSRTLGVYGYTF.

The CDR3 loop is CASSSTGQGVRKNIQYF. The chain uses TRBV7-9 and TRBJ2-4; TCRdb selects TRBD1, and the lack of DNA leaves this call unchecked. There are 17 residues in the CDR3. Germline V gene sequence: CDR1 SEHNR, CDR2 FQNEAQ (reference sequence).

The CDR3 loop is CASSTGTVWNQPQHF. This chain connects TRBV19 to TRBJ1-5; with no DNA, the TCRdb D assignment of TRBD1 cannot be verified. Per germline, CDR1 LNHDA and CDR2 SQIVND (reference sequence). The length of the CDR3 is 15 residues.

The gene calls are TRBV29-1 and TRBJ2-5. The length of the CDR3 is 12 residues. From germline, CDR1 is SQVTM and CDR2 ANQGSEA. The CDR3 sequence: CSVRGSKETQYF.

This chain uses TRBV3-1 with TRBJ2-5; TCRdb names TRBD1, which stays unverified in the absence of DNA. The CDR3 is 17 residues long. Germline V gene lookup returns CDR1 LGHDT and CDR2 YNNKEL (reference sequence). The CDR3 loop is CASSSIWPVAGQETQYF.

This chain connects TRBV24-1 to TRBJ2-1; without DNA, the TCRdb call of TRBD2 cannot be checked. CDR3 size: 13 residues. Germline V CDR1 and CDR2: KGHDR, SFDVKD. Here the CDR3 reads CATNLAGDSEQFF.

CDR3 in amino acids: CASTSDRGGNQPQHF. This chain uses TRBV10-3 with TRBJ1-5; checking the TCRdb D call of TRBD1 is not possible without DNA. CDR1 and CDR2 (germline): ENHRY, SYGVKD. The CDR3 spans 15 residues.

The rearrangement joins TRBV25-1 to TRBJ2-1; TCRdb's D gene call, TRBD1, goes unchecked for lack of DNA. The CDR3 length is 13 residues. Germline lookup yields CDR1 MGHDK and CDR2 SYGVNS. CDR3 in amino acids: CASTQTGQGEQFF.

V and J are TRBV20-1 and TRBJ2-3; absent DNA, TCRdb's TRBD1 call cannot be checked. The CDR3 runs to 17 residues. Germline assignment: CDR1 DFQATT and CDR2 SNEGSKA (reference sequence). The CDR3 protein is CSAVGVLRKGSTDTQYF.

This sequence joins TRBV4-1 and TRBJ2-1. The germline V gene encodes CDR1 MGHRA and CDR2 YSYEKL. The CDR3 is made up of 12 amino acids. This CDR3 is CASSREVWKQFF.

This rearrangement joins TRBV14 to TRBJ1-2. The CDR3 length is 13 residues. Germline V lookup: CDR1 SGHDN, CDR2 FVKESK. The CDR3 is CASSQEGRYGYTF.

V and J are TRBV6-6 and TRBJ2-1; no DNA is available, so the TRBD1 call from TCRdb remains unchecked. Looked up from germline, CDR1 is MNHNY and CDR2 is SVGAGI (reference sequence). The CDR3 is made up of 12 amino acids. The CDR3 region is CATVGRGDEQFF.

The CDR3 protein is CAISDWLAGSETQYF. The V and J genes are TRBV10-3 and TRBJ2-5; TCRdb's assignment of TRBD2 cannot be checked, as there is no DNA. Germline CDR1 and CDR2: ENHRY and SYGVKD. CDR3 length: 15 amino acids.

Here the CDR3 reads CSVEIRGRTYEQYF. The V and J genes are TRBV29-1 and TRBJ2-7; with no DNA, the TCRdb D assignment of TRBD1 cannot be verified. The germline CDR1 and CDR2 sequences are SQVTM and ANQGSEA. The CDR3 is made up of 14 amino acids.

The CDR3 sequence: CASSRDISGLGKLFF. The chain is built from TRBV5-1 and TRBJ1-4; checking the TCRdb D call of TRBD1 is not possible without DNA. This CDR3 region has 15 residues. Germline V gene sequence: CDR1 SGHRS, CDR2 YFSETQ.

The J gene is TRBJ2-2, the V gene TRBV6-1; TCRdb outputs TRBD1, but without DNA this stays unchecked. The V gene's germline CDR1 is MNHNS and CDR2 SASEGT. The CDR3 spans 14 residues. The CDR3 sequence: CASSEAVPTGELFF.

The chain carries TRBV5-6 and TRBJ2-7; with no DNA, the TCRdb D assignment of TRBD2 cannot be verified. Per germline, CDR1 SGHDT and CDR2 YYEEEE. The CDR3 is made up of 14 amino acids. CDR3 protein: CASSFPGLASEQYF.

The chain has TRBV20-1 and TRBJ1-6; TCRdb designates TRBD1, a call that cannot be tested without DNA. Germline assignment: CDR1 DFQATT and CDR2 SNEGSKA (reference sequence). This CDR3 is built from 16 residues. This chain's CDR3 is CSAPDLLSSYNSPLHF.

This CDR3 reads CASSPSGISTDTQYF. The chain joins TRBV7-8 to TRBJ2-3; the D call from TCRdb, TRBD2, cannot be confirmed without DNA. Germline assignment: CDR1 SGHVS and CDR2 FQNEAQ. The CDR3 has 15 amino acids.

The chain recombines TRBV20-1 with TRBJ2-1; TCRdb gives TRBD1 as the D gene, but with no DNA this cannot be confirmed. The CDR3 runs 14 residues. Germline assignment: CDR1 DFQATT and CDR2 SNEGSKA (reference sequence). The CDR3 region is CSARSGTANNEQFF.

This chain connects TRBV6-1 to TRBJ1-3; TCRdb designates TRBD1, a call that cannot be tested without DNA. The CDR3 covers 15 residues. In germline, CDR1 is MNHNS, CDR2 SASEGT. The CDR3 loop reads CASALQGLDLNTIYF.

CDR3 sequence: CASSFAGQGANEQFF. This rearrangement joins TRBV7-2 to TRBJ2-1; TCRdb gives TRBD1 as the D gene, but with no DNA this cannot be confirmed. From germline, CDR1 is SGHTA and CDR2 FQGNSA. The CDR3 covers 15 residues.